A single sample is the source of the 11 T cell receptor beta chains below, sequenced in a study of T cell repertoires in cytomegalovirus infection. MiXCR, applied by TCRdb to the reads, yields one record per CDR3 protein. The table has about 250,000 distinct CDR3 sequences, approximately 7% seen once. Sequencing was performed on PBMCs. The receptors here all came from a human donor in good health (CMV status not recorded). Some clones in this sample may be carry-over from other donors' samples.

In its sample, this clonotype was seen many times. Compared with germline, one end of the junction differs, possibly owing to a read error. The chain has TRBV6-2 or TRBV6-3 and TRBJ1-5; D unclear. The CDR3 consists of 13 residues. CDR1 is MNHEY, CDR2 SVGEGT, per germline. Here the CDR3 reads CASSRDTDQLQHF. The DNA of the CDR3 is TGTGCCAGCAGCCGTGACACGGATCAGCTCCAGCATTTT.

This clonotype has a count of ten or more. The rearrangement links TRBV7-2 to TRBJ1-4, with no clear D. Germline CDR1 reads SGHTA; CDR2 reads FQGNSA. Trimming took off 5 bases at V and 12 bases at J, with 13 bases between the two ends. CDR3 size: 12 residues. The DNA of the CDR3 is TGTGCCAGCAGCCGGACGGGCATAGAACTGTTTTTT. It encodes CASSRTGIELFF.

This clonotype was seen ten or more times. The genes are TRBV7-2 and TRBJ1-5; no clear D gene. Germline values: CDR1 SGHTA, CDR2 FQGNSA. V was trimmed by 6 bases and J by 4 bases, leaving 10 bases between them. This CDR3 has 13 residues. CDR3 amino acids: CASSQRVNQPQHF. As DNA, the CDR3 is TGTGCCAGCAGTCAAAGGGTTAATCAGCCCCAGCATTTT.

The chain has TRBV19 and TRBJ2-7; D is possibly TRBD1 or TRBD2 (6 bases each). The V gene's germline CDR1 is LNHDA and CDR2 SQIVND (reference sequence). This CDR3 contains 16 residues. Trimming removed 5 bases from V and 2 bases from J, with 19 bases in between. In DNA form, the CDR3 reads TGTGCCAGTAGTGCACCGCCGGAGGAGGGGGCCTACGAGCAGTACTTC. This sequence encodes CASSAPPEEGAYEQYF.

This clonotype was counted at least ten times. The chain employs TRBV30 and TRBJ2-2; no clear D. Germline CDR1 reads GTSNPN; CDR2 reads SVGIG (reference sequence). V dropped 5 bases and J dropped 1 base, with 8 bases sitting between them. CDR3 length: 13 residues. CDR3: CAWGGGNTGELFF. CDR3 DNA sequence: TGTGCCTGGGGCGGCGGGAACACCGGGGAGCTGTTTTTT.

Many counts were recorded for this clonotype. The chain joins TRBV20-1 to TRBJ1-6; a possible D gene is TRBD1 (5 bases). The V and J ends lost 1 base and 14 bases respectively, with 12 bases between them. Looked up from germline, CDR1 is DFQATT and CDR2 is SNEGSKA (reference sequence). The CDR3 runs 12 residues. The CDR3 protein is CSARVGGFTLHF. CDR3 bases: TGCAGTGCTAGAGTTGGGGGGTTCACCCTCCACTTT.

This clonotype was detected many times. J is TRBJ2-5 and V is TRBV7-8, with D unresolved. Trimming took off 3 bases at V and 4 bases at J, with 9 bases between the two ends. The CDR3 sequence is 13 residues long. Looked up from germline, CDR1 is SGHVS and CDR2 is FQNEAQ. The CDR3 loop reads CASSFVGRETQYF. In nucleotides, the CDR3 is TGTGCCAGCAGCTTCGTGGGTCGAGAGACCCAGTACTTC.

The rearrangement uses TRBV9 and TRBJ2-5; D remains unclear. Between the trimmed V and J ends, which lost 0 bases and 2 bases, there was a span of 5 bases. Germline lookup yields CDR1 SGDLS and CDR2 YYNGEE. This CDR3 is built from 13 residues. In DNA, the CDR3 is TGTGCCAGCAGCGTAGAACAGCAAGAGACCCAGTACTTC. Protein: CASSVEQQETQYF.

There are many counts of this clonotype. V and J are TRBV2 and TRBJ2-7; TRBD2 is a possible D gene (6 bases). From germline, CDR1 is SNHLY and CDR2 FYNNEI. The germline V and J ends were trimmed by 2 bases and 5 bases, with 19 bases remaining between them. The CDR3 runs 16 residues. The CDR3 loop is CASSETQDGGRNEQYF. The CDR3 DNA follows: TGTGCCAGCAGTGAAACCCAGGACGGGGGAAGGAACGAGCAGTACTTC.

CDR3 region: CASSQDRGNTIYF. As DNA, the CDR3 is TGCGCCAGCAGCCAAGACCGGGGAAACACCATATATTTT. The chain joins TRBV4-3 to TRBJ1-3; D not certain. This CDR3 region has 13 residues. Trimming took 0 bases from V and 4 from J, leaving 4 bases between them. The germline gives CDR1 LGHNA, CDR2 YSLEER.

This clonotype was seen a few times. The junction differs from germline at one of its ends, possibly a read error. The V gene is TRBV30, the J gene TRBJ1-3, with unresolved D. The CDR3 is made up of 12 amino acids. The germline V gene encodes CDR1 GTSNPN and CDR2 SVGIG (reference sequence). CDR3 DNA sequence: TGTGCCTGGAGTGATCGGACCCGTGTGGCATACTTT. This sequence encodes CAWSDRTRVAYF.